This TCR beta chain emerged from a study of T cells after yellow fever vaccination. Study as a whole: SMART-Seq v4 Ultra Low Input served to prepare low-cell-number fractions. General study results and limits: Though weaker, the secondary response peaked faster, on day 5 versus 15. Booster samples showed a return of most primary-vaccination clones (around 96% CD4, about 85% CD8). The CD4 and CD8 compartments had a small share of their clonotypes in common.

This clonotype was counted between two and nine times. Its antigen is unknown. TCRdb re-derived calls from the 5' RACE reads in MiXCR, one entry per CDR3 protein. The data hold 550,000 to 750,000 distinct CDR3 sequences, with roughly 14% observed a single time. The ends were cut back, 3 bases at V and 7 bases at J, with 15 bases in the middle. The CDR3 totals 14 residues. Germline values: CDR1 SGHTA, CDR2 FQGNSA. The input for sequencing was PBMCs, taken on the day of the yellow fever booster vaccination. V gene TRBV7-2 combines with J gene TRBJ2-5; D may be TRBD2 (6 bases). This receptor was obtained from a young man who received the YFV17D yellow fever vaccine. This CDR3 reads CASSLTSSGGTQYF. The CDR3 coding sequence is TGTGCCAGCAGCTTGACTAGTAGTGGGGGGACCCAGTACTTC.